The rows below give T cell receptor beta chains drawn from one sample of a study of T cell repertoires in ileal Crohn's disease. Here immunoSEQ multiplex PCR was the method, and the copy in TCRdb shows in-frame clones only, minus some. The sample holds some 16,000 clones, roughly 72% seen once. Sequencing was done on a sample of ileal tissue. The receptor set was obtained from an adult with Crohn's disease. Each CDR3 is given with its conserved first and last residue. Fields, in order: V gene, D gene, J gene, clone size, CDR3 protein, CDR3 DNA. D genes are given only for firm matches. Expanded clones are given a class, and other clones once, few, many or no size at all.

>TRBV2|TRBD1|TRBJ1-5|NA
CASSVTGTGAHAFYQPQHF
TGTGCCAGCAGTGTTACCGGGACAGGGGCCCATGCCTTTTATCAGCCCCAGCATTTT
>TRBV2|TRBD2|TRBJ2-1|NA
CASRGLATSKEQFF
TGTGCCAGCAGAGGACTAGCGACGTCAAAAGAGCAGTTCTTC
>TRBV5-1|NA|TRBJ1-3|NA
CASSLDAVFSGNTIYF
TGCGCCAGCAGCTTGGATGCGGTTTTCTCTGGAAACACCATATATTTT
>TRBV6-5|NA|TRBJ1-5|large
CASGSSVEQGGQPQHF
TGTGCCAGCGGTTCGTCGGTGGAACAGGGTGGGCAGCCCCAGCATTTT
>TRBV7-2|NA|TRBJ1-2|few
CASSLASWPEDYGYTF
TGTGCCAGCAGCTTAGCATCCTGGCCCGAAGACTATGGCTACACCTTC
>TRBV4-1|NA|TRBJ2-4|NA
CASSQDYVLGHIQYF
TGCGCCAGCAGCCAAGATTACGTACTAGGCCACATTCAGTACTTC
>TRBV29-1|NA|TRBJ1-1|NA
CSVGHGNTEAFF
TGCAGCGTTGGACACGGGAACACTGAAGCTTTCTTT
>TRBV7-9|TRBD1|TRBJ1-3|NA
CASSSWTGLSGNTIYF
TGTGCCAGCAGCTCCTGGACAGGCCTCTCTGGAAACACCATATATTTT
>TRBV2|NA|TRBJ2-2|NA
CASSQTGELFF
TGTGCCAGCAGCCAAACCGGGGAGCTGTTTTTT
>TRBV5-1|TRBD1|TRBJ1-6|NA
CASSLSTGDNSPLHF
TGCGCCAGCAGCTTGAGTACAGGGGATAATTCCCCCCTCCACTTT
>TRBV6-5|NA|TRBJ2-2|NA
CASSVTANTGELFF
TGTGCCAGCAGTGTCACAGCGAACACCGGGGAGCTGTTTTTT
>TRBV6-5|TRBD2|TRBJ2-6|NA
CAAGEVFGANVLTF
TGTGCCGCGGGGGAGGTTTTTGGGGCCAACGTCCTGACTTTC
>TRBV6-5|NA|TRBJ1-6|NA
CASSDRTRPPLHF
TGTGCCAGCAGTGACAGGACACGACCACCCCTCCACTTT
>TRBV7-9|NA|TRBJ1-4|NA
CASSPGGGTNEKLFF
TGTGCCAGCAGCCCGGGGGGGGGCACTAATGAAAAACTGTTTTTT
>TRBV19|NA|TRBJ2-1|NA
CASSHLMRGAYGQFF
TGTGCCAGTAGCCACCTTATGAGAGGTGCATATGGGCAGTTCTTC
>TRBV4-1|TRBD2|TRBJ2-5|few
CASSQDQGGGLSNQYF
TGCGCCAGCAGCCAAGATCAGGGCGGGGGGCTGTCGAACCAGTACTTC
>TRBV6-1|NA|TRBJ2-2|NA
CANGGAVTGELFF
TGTGCCAATGGGGGGGCTGTTACCGGGGAGCTGTTTTTT
>TRBV10-2|TRBD2|TRBJ2-7|NA
CASSMKVGGFEQYF
TGCGCCAGCAGTATGAAGGTCGGGGGGTTCGAGCAGTACTTC
>TRBV7-2|NA|TRBJ1-2|NA
CASSRTANYGYTF
TGTGCCAGCAGCCGCACTGCTAACTATGGCTACACCTTC
>TRBV14|NA|TRBJ1-5|NA
CASSQLNGNSNQPQHF
TGTGCCAGCAGCCAATTAAACGGTAATAGCAATCAGCCCCAGCATTTT
>TRBV11-2|TRBD1|TRBJ1-1|NA
CASSVQGANTEAFF
TGTGCCAGCAGCGTGCAGGGGGCGAACACTGAAGCTTTCTTT
>TRBV7-2|NA|TRBJ1-2|NA
CASSLVGAGQSAGYGYTF
TGTGCCAGCAGCTTAGTTGGAGCGGGTCAGTCCGCCGGCTATGGCTACACCTTC
>TRBV2|NA|TRBJ1-2|NA
CASRPVHGGLDGYTF
TGTGCCAGCAGGCCAGTCCATGGCGGGTTGGATGGCTACACCTTC
>TRBV25-1|NA|TRBJ2-5|once
CASRGQNLRETQYF
TGTGCCAGCAGGGGGCAGAACCTCCGGGAGACCCAGTACTTC
>TRBV30|NA|TRBJ1-1|NA
CAWSVRGAEAFF
TGTGCCTGGAGTGTACGGGGGGCGGAAGCTTTCTTT
>TRBV7-8|TRBD2|TRBJ2-7|NA
CASAGTSGFYEQYF
TGTGCCAGCGCCGGGACTAGCGGATTCTACGAGCAGTACTTC
>TRBV6-1|TRBD1|TRBJ2-5|few
CASRPTGGQETQYF
TGTGCCAGCAGGCCGACAGGGGGCCAAGAGACCCAGTACTTC
>TRBV7-2|NA|TRBJ1-3|NA
CASSSVSGNTIYF
TGTGCCAGCAGCTCCGTCTCTGGAAACACCATATATTTT
>TRBV2|TRBD1|TRBJ1-2|NA
CASSGGRGNYGYTF
TGTGCCAGCAGTGGAGGCAGGGGGAACTATGGCTACACCTTC
>TRBV29-1|NA|TRBJ1-1|NA
CSVVRRADGTEAFF
TGCAGCGTTGTAAGGAGGGCAGATGGCACTGAAGCTTTCTTT
>TRBV7-9|TRBD1|TRBJ2-1|few
CASSPPGQGHNEQFF
TGTGCCAGCAGCCCCCCAGGACAGGGGCACAATGAGCAGTTCTTC
>TRBV29-1|NA|TRBJ1-1|NA
CSVEPTTEAFF
TGCAGCGTTGAGCCCACAACTGAAGCTTTCTTT
>TRBV6-1|TRBD2|TRBJ2-2|NA
CASSALAGGPGTGELFF
TGTGCCAGCAGTGCTCTAGCGGGGGGGCCGGGTACCGGGGAGCTGTTTTTT
>TRBV28|NA|TRBJ1-5|once
CASSLLGAGQPQHF
TGTGCCAGCAGTTTGTTAGGAGCGGGTCAGCCCCAGCATTTT
>TRBV2|NA|TRBJ1-4|few
CASSEVGGKLFF
TGTGCCAGCAGTGAAGTGGGGGGAAAACTGTTTTTT